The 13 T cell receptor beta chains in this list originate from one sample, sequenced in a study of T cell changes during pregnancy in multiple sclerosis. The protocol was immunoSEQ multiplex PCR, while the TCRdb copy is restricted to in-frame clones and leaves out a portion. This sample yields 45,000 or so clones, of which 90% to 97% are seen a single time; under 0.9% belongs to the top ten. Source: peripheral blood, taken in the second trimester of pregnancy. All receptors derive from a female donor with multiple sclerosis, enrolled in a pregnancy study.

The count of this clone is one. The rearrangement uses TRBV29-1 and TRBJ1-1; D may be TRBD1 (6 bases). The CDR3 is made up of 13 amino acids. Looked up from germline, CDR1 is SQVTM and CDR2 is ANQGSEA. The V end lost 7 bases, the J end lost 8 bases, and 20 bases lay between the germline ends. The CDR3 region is CSAPGPGVREAFF. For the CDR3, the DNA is TGCAGCGCCCCCGGGCCAGGGGTAAGGGAAGCTTTCTTT.

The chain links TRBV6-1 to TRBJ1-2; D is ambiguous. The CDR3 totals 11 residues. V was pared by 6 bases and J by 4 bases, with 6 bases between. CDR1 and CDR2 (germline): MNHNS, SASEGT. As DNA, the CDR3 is TGTGCCAGCAGCATGTTCTATGGCTACACCTTC. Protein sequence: CASSMFYGYTF.

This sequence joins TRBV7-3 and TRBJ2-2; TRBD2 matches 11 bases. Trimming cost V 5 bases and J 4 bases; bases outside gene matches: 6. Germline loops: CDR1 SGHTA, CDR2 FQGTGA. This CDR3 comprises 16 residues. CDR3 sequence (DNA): TGTGCCAGCAGCCTCATAGCGGGAGGGCCCACCGGGGAGCTGTTTTTT. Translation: CASSLIAGGPTGELFF.

As DNA, the CDR3 is TGTGCCAGTAGACTGAACCCGGGGGGGGTGGACGATGAGCAGTTCTTC. Protein: CASRLNPGGVDDEQFF. The chain is built from TRBV19 and TRBJ2-1, with 8 bases lining up with TRBD2. The CDR3 is 16 residues long. Germline-derived CDR1 and CDR2 are LNHDA and SQIVND (reference sequence). V was pared by 6 bases and J by 8 bases, with 15 bases of the junction left unmatched.

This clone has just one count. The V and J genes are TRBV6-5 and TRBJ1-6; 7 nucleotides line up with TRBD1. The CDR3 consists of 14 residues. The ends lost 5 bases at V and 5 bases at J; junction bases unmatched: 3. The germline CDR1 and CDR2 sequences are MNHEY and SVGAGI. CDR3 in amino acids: CASSRGQHNSPLHF. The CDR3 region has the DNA TGTGCCAGCAGTAGGGGACAGCATAATTCACCCCTCCACTTT.

In nucleotides, the CDR3 is TGTGCCAGCAGCCGGCGTACAGTCGAGCAGTTTTATGGCTACACCTTC. Translated: CASSRRTVEQFYGYTF. The V call is TRBV7-2, the J call TRBJ1-2; unclear D gene. CDR1 SGHTA and CDR2 FQGNSA come from the germline V gene. The CDR3 runs to 16 residues. V lost 5 bases, J lost 5 bases, and 21 bases lay in between.

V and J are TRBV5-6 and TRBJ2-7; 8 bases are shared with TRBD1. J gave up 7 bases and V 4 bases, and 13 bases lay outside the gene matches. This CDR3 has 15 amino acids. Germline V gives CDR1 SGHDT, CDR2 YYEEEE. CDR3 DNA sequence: TGTGCCAGCAGCCCTAGGACAGGGCTCCCTTGGGAGCAGTACTTC. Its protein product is CASSPRTGLPWEQYF.

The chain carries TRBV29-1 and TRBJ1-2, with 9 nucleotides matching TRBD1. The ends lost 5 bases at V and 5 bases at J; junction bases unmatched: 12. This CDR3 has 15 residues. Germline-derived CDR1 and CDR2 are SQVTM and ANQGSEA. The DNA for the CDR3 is TGCAGCGTTCAACTTACAGGGGGCGCATGGTATGGCTACACCTTC. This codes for CSVQLTGGAWYGYTF.

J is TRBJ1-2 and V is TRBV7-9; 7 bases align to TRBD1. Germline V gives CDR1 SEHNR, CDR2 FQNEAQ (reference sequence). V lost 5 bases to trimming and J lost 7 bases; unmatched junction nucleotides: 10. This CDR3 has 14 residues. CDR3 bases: TGTGCCAGCAGCCTAGGACAGGCCTTCGGTGGCTACACCTTC. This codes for CASSLGQAFGGYTF.

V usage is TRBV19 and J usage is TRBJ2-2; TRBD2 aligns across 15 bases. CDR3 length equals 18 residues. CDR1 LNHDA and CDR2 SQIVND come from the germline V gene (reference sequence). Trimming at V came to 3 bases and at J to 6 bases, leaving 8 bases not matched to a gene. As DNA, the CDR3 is TGTGCCAGTAGTATCGGACTAGCGGGAGGGCCCTCGTCCGGGGAGCTGTTTTTT. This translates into CASSIGLAGGPSSGELFF.

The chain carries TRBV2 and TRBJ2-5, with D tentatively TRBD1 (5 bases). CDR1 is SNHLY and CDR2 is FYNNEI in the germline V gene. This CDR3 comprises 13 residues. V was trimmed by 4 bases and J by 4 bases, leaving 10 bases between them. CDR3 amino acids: CASSGRVRETQYF. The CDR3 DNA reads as TGTGCCAGCAGTGGCAGGGTTCGAGAGACCCAGTACTTC.

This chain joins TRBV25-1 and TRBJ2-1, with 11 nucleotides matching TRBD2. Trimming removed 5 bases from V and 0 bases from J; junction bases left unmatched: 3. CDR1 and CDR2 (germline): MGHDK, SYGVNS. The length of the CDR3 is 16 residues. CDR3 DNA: TGTGCCAGCAGTCTAGCGGGAGGCCGCTCCTACAATGAGCAGTTCTTC. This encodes CASSLAGGRSYNEQFF.

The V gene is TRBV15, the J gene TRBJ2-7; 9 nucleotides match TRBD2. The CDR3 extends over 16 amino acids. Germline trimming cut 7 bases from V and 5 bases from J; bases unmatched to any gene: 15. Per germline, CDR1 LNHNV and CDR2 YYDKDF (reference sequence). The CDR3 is CATTTRDSGGLHEQYF. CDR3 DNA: TGTGCCACCACCACACGGGATAGCGGGGGACTCCACGAGCAGTACTTC.